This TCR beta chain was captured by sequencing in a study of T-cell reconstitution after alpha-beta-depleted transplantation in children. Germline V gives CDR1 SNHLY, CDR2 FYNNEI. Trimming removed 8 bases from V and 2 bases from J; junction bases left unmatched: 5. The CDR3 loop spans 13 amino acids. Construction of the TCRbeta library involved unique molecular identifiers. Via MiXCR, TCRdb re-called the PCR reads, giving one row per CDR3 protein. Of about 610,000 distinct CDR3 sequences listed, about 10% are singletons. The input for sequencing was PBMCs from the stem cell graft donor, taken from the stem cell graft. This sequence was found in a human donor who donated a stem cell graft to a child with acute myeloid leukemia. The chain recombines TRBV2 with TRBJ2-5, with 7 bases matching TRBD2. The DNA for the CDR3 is TGTGCCAGCGGGAGGGACTCACAAGAGACCCAGTACTTC. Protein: CASGRDSQETQYF.